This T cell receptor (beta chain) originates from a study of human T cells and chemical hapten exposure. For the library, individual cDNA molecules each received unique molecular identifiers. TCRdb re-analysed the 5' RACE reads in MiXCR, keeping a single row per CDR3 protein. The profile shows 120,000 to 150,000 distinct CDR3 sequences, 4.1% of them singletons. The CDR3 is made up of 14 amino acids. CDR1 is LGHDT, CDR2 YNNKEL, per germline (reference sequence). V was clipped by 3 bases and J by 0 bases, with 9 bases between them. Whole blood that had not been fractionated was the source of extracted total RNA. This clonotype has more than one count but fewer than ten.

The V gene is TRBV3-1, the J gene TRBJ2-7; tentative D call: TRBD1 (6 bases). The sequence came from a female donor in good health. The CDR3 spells CASSQGTYSYEQYF. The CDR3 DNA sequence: TGTGCCAGCAGCCAGGGGACATACTCCTACGAGCAGTACTTC.